One and the same sample provided the 7 T cell receptor beta chains below, sequenced in a study of PD-1 blockade in classical Hodgkin lymphoma. Noted time point: cycle 4 day 1 (C4D1), after five to seven weeks of nivolumab. Autologous stem cell transplantation was followed by relapse in every patient, and brentuximab vedotin exposure varied. Using immunoSEQ multiplex PCR, the repertoire was profiled, and TCRdb retains in-frame clones only, with some absent. The repertoire includes 25,000 to 30,000 clones, around 77% of them detected once, and roughly 17% sits in the top ten. The sample consisted of peripheral blood mononuclear cells (PBMCs), taken before the fourth cycle of nivolumab. The receptors here all came from a human donor with classical Hodgkin lymphoma.

This clone was recorded a few times. The V call is TRBV4-2, the J call TRBJ1-4, with D unresolved. V was cut by 0 bases and J by 6 bases, with 17 bases left in between. This CDR3 contains 17 residues. Looked up from germline, CDR1 is LGHNA and CDR2 is YNFKEQ. CDR3 bases: TGTGCCAGCAGCCAAGATGGGAAGGTAACGAGTTATGAAAAACTGTTTTTT. It yields the protein CASSQDGKVTSYEKLFF.

In the case of this clone: Other DNA sequences from this sample encode an identical CDR3 as well. The chain carries TRBV6-5 and TRBJ2-7; D is uncertain. The germline V gene has CDR1 MNHEY and CDR2 SVGAGI. This CDR3 region has 14 residues. Trimming pared 2 bases from V and 3 bases from J, leaving 11 bases between. This chain's CDR3 is CASSYEPGSYEQYF. CDR3 bases: TGTGCCAGCAGTTACGAACCAGGTAGCTACGAGCAGTACTTC.

This chain links TRBV20-1 with TRBJ2-7; D is uncertain. The V end lost 4 bases, the J end lost 3 bases, and 7 bases lay between the germline ends. Germline CDR1 reads DFQATT; CDR2 reads SNEGSKA (reference sequence). The CDR3 spans 11 residues. In nucleotides, the CDR3 is TGCAGTGCTAATGGTGACTACGAGCAGTACTTC. Its translation is CSANGDYEQYF.

The genes are TRBV4-1 and TRBJ2-1; 12 bases are a match to TRBD2. Per germline, CDR1 MGHRA and CDR2 YSYEKL. The CDR3 sequence is 18 residues long. The V gene end was trimmed by 0 bases and the J gene end by 6 bases; junction bases not matched to a gene: 9. The CDR3 is CASSQDPLASGRANEQFF. The CDR3 DNA reads TGCGCCAGCAGCCAAGATCCTTTAGCTAGCGGGAGGGCCAATGAGCAGTTCTTC.

This clone has just one count. The rearrangement joins TRBV29-1 to TRBJ1-3; tentative D call: TRBD1 (5 bases). V lost 2 bases, J lost 0 bases, and 8 bases lay in between. CDR1 SQVTM and CDR2 ANQGSEA come from the germline V gene. The CDR3 loop spans 14 amino acids. The CDR3 here is CSVERGLSGNTIYF. CDR3 bases: TGCAGCGTTGAACGGGGCCTCTCTGGAAACACCATATATTTT.

The chain combines TRBV6-5 with TRBJ2-4; D possibly corresponds to TRBD2 (5 bases). From germline, CDR1 is MNHEY and CDR2 SVGAGI. This CDR3 spans 13 amino acids. V gave up 8 bases and J gave up 8 bases, with 16 bases separating them. In DNA, the CDR3 is TGTGCCAGCTCCCCCTTGCTGAGGGACATTCAGTACTTC. Encoded protein: CASSPLLRDIQYF.

V is TRBV2 and J is TRBJ2-3; 7 positions agree with TRBD1. Trimming took 5 bases from V and 5 from J; bases not matched to a gene: 10. Germline V gene sequence: CDR1 SNHLY, CDR2 FYNNEI. The CDR3 is 15 amino acids. In DNA, the CDR3 is TGTGCCAGCAGTTACCGGGCCACAGGGGAAGATACGCAGTATTTT. As protein: CASSYRATGEDTQYF.